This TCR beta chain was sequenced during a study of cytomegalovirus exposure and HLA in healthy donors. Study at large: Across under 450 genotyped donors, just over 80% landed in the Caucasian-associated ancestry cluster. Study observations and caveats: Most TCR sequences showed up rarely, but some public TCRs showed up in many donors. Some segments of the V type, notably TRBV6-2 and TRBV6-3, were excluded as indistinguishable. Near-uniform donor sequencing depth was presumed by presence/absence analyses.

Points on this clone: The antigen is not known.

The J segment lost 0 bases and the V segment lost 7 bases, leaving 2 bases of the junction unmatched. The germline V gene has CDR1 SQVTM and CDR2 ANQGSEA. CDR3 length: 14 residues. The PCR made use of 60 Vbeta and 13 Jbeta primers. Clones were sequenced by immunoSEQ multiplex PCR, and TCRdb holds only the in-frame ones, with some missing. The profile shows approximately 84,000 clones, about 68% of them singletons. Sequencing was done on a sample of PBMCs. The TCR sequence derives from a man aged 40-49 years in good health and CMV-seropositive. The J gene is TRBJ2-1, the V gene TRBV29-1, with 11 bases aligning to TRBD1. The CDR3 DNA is TGCAGCGGAGGGACAGGGGGCTCCTACAATGAGCAGTTCTTC. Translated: CSGGTGGSYNEQFF.